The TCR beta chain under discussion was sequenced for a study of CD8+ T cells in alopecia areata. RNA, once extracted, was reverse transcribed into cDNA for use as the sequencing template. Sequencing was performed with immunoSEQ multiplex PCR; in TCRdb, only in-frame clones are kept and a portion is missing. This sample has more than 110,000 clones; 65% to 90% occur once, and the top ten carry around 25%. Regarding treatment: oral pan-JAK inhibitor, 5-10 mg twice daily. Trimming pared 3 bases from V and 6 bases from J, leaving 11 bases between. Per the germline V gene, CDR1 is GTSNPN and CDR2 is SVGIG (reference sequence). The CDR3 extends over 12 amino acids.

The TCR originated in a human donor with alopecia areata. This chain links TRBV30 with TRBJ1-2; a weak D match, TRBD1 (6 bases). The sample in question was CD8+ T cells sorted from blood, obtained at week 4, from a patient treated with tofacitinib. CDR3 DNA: TGTGCCTGGAGATGGGGGGCTGATGGCTACACCTTC. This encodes CAWRWGADGYTF.